The 8 T cell receptor beta chains presented below share a single source sample, sequenced in a study of technical replicates of blood from a few donors. Generated by immunoSEQ multiplex PCR, the TCRdb table keeps only in-frame clones and is missing some. The repertoire holds over 80,000 clones, about 96% seen once, with 0.3% to 0.45% in the top ten. Material: T cells isolated from PBMCs. Source of these receptors: a human donor in good health.

CDR3 amino acids: CASSYGQGLGEQYF. The CDR3 DNA reads TGTGCCAGCAGTTACGGTCAGGGATTAGGCGAGCAGTACTTC. This chain uses TRBV6-5 with TRBJ2-7, with D perhaps TRBD1 (5 bases). The CDR3 extends over 14 amino acids. V lost 2 bases to trimming and J lost 6 bases, with 14 bases between them. CDR1 MNHEY and CDR2 SVGAGI come from the germline V gene.

The rearrangement uses TRBV5-6 and TRBJ2-2; D uncertain. V was shortened by 5 bases and J by 6 bases, with 8 bases between the two germline ends. Per germline, CDR1 SGHDT and CDR2 YYEEEE. The CDR3 runs 12 residues. CDR3 DNA: TGTGCCAGCAGGGCGGTGTCCGGGGAGCTGTTTTTT. Its protein is CASRAVSGELFF.

V usage is TRBV10-1 and J usage is TRBJ2-3, with 10 bases fitting TRBD1. The germline gives CDR1 WNHNN, CDR2 SYGVQD (reference sequence). The CDR3 covers 15 residues. The V segment lost 5 bases and the J segment 0 bases; nucleotides outside the gene matches: 2. CDR3 region: CASSRTGGSTDTQYF. DNA for the CDR3: TGCGCCAGCAGTCGGACAGGGGGTAGCACAGATACGCAGTATTTT.

The chain employs TRBV13 and TRBJ1-1, with 8 bases fitting TRBD1. Losses at the gene ends were 5 bases for V and 1 base for J; bases not matched to a gene: 3. Germline CDR1 reads PRHDT; CDR2 reads FYEKMQ (reference sequence). The CDR3 is 14 amino acids. CDR3 loop: CASSTGTGNTEAFF. In DNA form, the CDR3 reads TGTGCCAGCAGCACCGGGACAGGGAACACTGAAGCTTTCTTT. Looking up the rest from reference TRBV13 and TRBJ1-1 gives the full variable domain: AAGVIQSPRHLIKEKRETATLKCYPIPRHDTVYWYQQGPGQDPQFLISFYEKMQSDKGSIPDRFSAQQFSDYHSELNMSSLELGDSALYFCASSTGTGNTEAFFGQGTRLTVV.

The chain employs TRBV19 and TRBJ2-6, with D hard to call. Germline V gene data show CDR1 as LNHDA and CDR2 as SQIVND (reference sequence). The CDR3 is 14 residues long. V was shortened by 3 bases and J by 0 bases, with 3 bases between the two germline ends. The CDR3, as DNA: TGTGCCAGTAGTATCGGCTCTGGGGCCAACGTCCTGACTTTC. Its protein is CASSIGSGANVLTF.

V and J are TRBV28 and TRBJ2-1, with 9 nucleotides matching TRBD1. Germline lookup yields CDR1 MDHEN and CDR2 SYDVKM. V lost 2 bases and J lost 7; bases outside the gene matches: 12. The CDR3 covers 17 residues. This chain's CDR3 is CASSLGPGQGIWNEQFF. The CDR3 DNA reads as TGTGCCAGCAGTTTAGGTCCGGGACAGGGAATATGGAATGAGCAGTTCTTC.

V and J are TRBV7-2 and TRBJ2-5, with 10 bases aligning to TRBD2. The ends lost 5 bases at V and 7 bases at J; junction bases unmatched: 10. The CDR3 is 15 amino acids. Per the germline V gene, CDR1 is SGHTA and CDR2 is FQGNSA. The CDR3 reads CASSMTSGPGGTQYF. The CDR3 region has the DNA TGTGCCAGCAGCATGACTAGCGGGCCTGGGGGGACCCAGTACTTC.

The rearrangement uses TRBV5-6 and TRBJ2-5; 10 nucleotides line up with TRBD2. V was pared by 4 bases and J by 5 bases, with 11 bases of the junction left unmatched. Germline V gives CDR1 SGHDT, CDR2 YYEEEE. The CDR3 sequence is 16 residues long. CDR3 in amino acids: CASSLGLAVEVETQYF. CDR3 nucleotides: TGTGCCAGCAGCCTAGGACTAGCGGTAGAGGTGGAGACCCAGTACTTC.